Sequencing of this T cell receptor (beta chain) was carried out in a study of Ad26.COV2.S vaccination and SARS-CoV-2 variants. Background on the study: A COV1001 Ad26.COV2.S trial-arm participant provided the sample.

The treatment denotes: roughly 20 received Ad26.COV2.S at low or high dose, single or two shots; five or six received placebo; per-sample allocation not given. Sampling occurred on day 63 after the first vaccine or placebo injection. At a Boston site, the person donating was an adult of 18-55 years. The assay was immunoSEQ multiplex PCR, and TCRdb's table has in-frame clones only and misses some. The sample has around 450,000 clones; about 93% are singletons. This receptor was taken from a person aged 18 to 65 who received the Ad26.COV2.S COVID-19 vaccine or a placebo. The specimen was peripheral blood, collected in a trial of Ad26.COV2.S vaccine versus placebo.

The CDR3 nucleotides are TGTGCCAGCAGCTGGTACCCGGGAGAGACCCAGTACTTC. Protein sequence: CASSWYPGETQYF. The rearrangement links TRBV6-2 or TRBV6-3 to TRBJ2-5; D is unclear. V gave up 6 bases and J gave up 4 bases, with 12 bases separating them. Per the germline V gene, CDR1 is MNHEY and CDR2 is SVGEGT. The CDR3 consists of 13 residues.